This T cell receptor beta chain was sequenced for a study of cytomegalovirus exposure and HLA in healthy donors. Broader study findings: Donor immune exposure was known only as CMV serostatus.

Whereas donors were nominally healthy upon sampling, unrecorded immune exposures were probable. V lost 5 bases to trimming and J lost 4 bases, with 18 bases between them. The CDR3 is made up of 16 amino acids. Germline values: CDR1 SGHTA, CDR2 FQGNSA. On this clone: The antigen remains undetermined.

Amplification used 60 Vbeta primers and 13 Jbeta primers. Profiling relied on immunoSEQ multiplex PCR, and the TCRdb table lists in-frame clones only, not all of them. The table includes 110,000 to 150,000 clones, approximately 70% detected once. Specimen: PBMCs. This TCR was recovered from a woman aged 55-70 years in good health and CMV-seropositive. This chain links TRBV7-2 with TRBJ1-5, with a weak D call TRBD1 (6 bases). The CDR3 DNA follows: TGTGCCAGCAGCGAAACCACCGGGACACCAAATCAGCCCCAGCATTTT. Protein: CASSETTGTPNQPQHF.